Each of the 7 T cell receptor beta chains below was sequenced from the same sample in a study of blood T cell repertoires in COVID-19. The assay was immunoSEQ multiplex PCR, and TCRdb's table has in-frame clones only and misses some. Seen here are some 120,000 clones, around 78% observed once, and the top ten hold 2% to 2.5%. Specimen: peripheral blood. The receptor source for this set is a man aged 25-45 years with acute or convalescent COVID-19.

J is TRBJ1-2 and V is TRBV6-5; 8 positions agree with TRBD1. V shed 5 bases, J shed 2 bases, and the junction held 7 bases outside the gene matches. CDR3 length: 15 amino acids. In germline, CDR1 is MNHEY, CDR2 SVGAGI. In nucleotides, the CDR3 is TGTGCCAGCAGTCTGCAGACAGGGGCGAACTATGGCTACACCTTC. The encoded protein is CASSLQTGANYGYTF.

This chain connects TRBV6-5 to TRBJ1-5; tentative D call: TRBD1 (6 bases). Trimming cost V 6 bases and J 3 bases, with 9 bases left between them. CDR3 size: 13 residues. Germline lookup yields CDR1 MNHEY and CDR2 SVGAGI. The CDR3 here is CASRGALNQPQHF. The CDR3, as DNA: TGTGCCAGCAGGGGGGCCCTCAATCAGCCCCAGCATTTT.

The chain uses TRBV28 and TRBJ2-2; a possible D gene is TRBD1 (6 bases). Trimming cost V 5 bases and J 1 base, with 11 bases left between them. This CDR3 is 15 amino acids long. Germline V gene lookup returns CDR1 MDHEN and CDR2 SYDVKM. In nucleotides, the CDR3 is TGTGCCAGCAGTCAGCCGGGACAGAACACCGGGGAGCTGTTTTTT. Translated, it gives CASSQPGQNTGELFF.

The chain has TRBV5-1 and TRBJ2-5, with 7 bases aligning to TRBD1. The CDR3 spans 15 residues. The V gene end was trimmed by 4 bases and the J gene end by 3 bases; junction bases not matched to a gene: 9. Germline loops: CDR1 SGHRS, CDR2 YFSETQ. The CDR3 region is CASSPNVGTEETQYF. The CDR3 bases are TGCGCCAGCAGCCCAAATGTCGGGACAGAAGAGACCCAGTACTTC.

The chain links TRBV19 to TRBJ1-1; 9 nucleotides align to TRBD1. CDR3 length: 14 amino acids. V trimming: 5 bases; J trimming: 7 bases; junction bases outside the gene matches: 8. CDR1 is LNHDA and CDR2 is SQIVND in the germline V gene (reference sequence). This CDR3 is CASSPGQGRVEAFF. The CDR3 nucleotides read TGTGCCAGTAGTCCAGGACAGGGGAGGGTTGAAGCTTTCTTT.

The rearrangement joins TRBV5-5 to TRBJ1-2, with a weak D call TRBD1 (5 bases). Trimming removed 7 bases at V and 5 bases at J, with 18 bases between. From germline, CDR1 is SGHKS and CDR2 YYEKEE (reference sequence). The CDR3 covers 14 residues. CDR3 in DNA: TGTGCCAGCTTACCCCAGGCGGGGGATTATGGCTACACCTTC. Translated: CASLPQAGDYGYTF.

This chain joins TRBV12-3 or TRBV12-4 and TRBJ1-2, with 8 bases identical to TRBD1. CDR3 length: 13 residues. J lost 5 bases, V lost 6 bases, and 5 bases had no gene match. The CDR3, as DNA: TGTGCCAGCAGAACAACAGGGGGTTATGGCTACACCTTC. Protein sequence: CASRTTGGYGYTF.